This TCR beta chain originates from a study of T cell responses to AZD1222 COVID-19 vaccine. The assay was immunoSEQ multiplex PCR, and TCRdb's table has in-frame clones only and misses some. Here the sample spans approximately 100,000 clones, 85% to 90% being singletons. Whole-study results and caveats: Among the donors, most were white British and more were female, and clonal diversity was possibly underestimated. Spike-specific TCR breadth and depth were elevated following two AZD1222 doses.

This CDR3 spans 12 amino acids. Germline loops: CDR1 LNHDA, CDR2 SQIVND (reference sequence). With 6 bases removed from V and 2 bases from J, the gap between germline ends came to 7 bases. Comment on this clone: The antigen is unknown.

The chain recombines TRBV19 with TRBJ1-1, with D maybe TRBD1 (5 bases). The receptor comes from an adult in good health. Source: peripheral blood, taken on day 0 of AZD1222 vaccination. The CDR3, as DNA: TGTGCCAGTAGGACAGTTAACACTGAAGCTTTCTTT. Protein sequence: CASRTVNTEAFF. Full variable domain (rest looked up from reference TRBV19 and TRBJ1-1): DGGITQSPKYLFRKEGQNVTLSCEQNLNHDAMYWYRQDPGQGLRLIYYSQIVNDFQKGDIAEGYSVSREKKESFPLTVTSAQKNPTAFYLCASRTVNTEAFFGQGTRLTVV.